This TCR beta chain is drawn from a study of blood T cell repertoires in COVID-19. Study overall: T cells, B-cell-depleted T cells, or PBMCs provided the cDNA or gDNA that served as material.

Assignment of participants to cohorts was predicated upon participant-reported clinical history. TCRdb's copy holds only in-frame clones and misses some; the assay was immunoSEQ multiplex PCR. The sample contains roughly 150,000 clones, around 73% of which appear only once. This clone was observed a few times. Germline V gives CDR1 LNHDA, CDR2 SQIVND (reference sequence). V was cut by 5 bases and J by 6 bases, with 13 bases left in between. The CDR3 length is 13 residues. This chain connects TRBV19 to TRBJ1-1; D unresolved. Sequenced input: PBMCs or T cells enriched from blood (not recorded which). This TCR was sampled from a woman aged 50 to 60 who had recovered from COVID-19. The CDR3 region has the DNA TGTGCCAGTAGTGACATCGCGAGCTCTGAAGCTTTCTTT. It encodes CASSDIASSEAFF.